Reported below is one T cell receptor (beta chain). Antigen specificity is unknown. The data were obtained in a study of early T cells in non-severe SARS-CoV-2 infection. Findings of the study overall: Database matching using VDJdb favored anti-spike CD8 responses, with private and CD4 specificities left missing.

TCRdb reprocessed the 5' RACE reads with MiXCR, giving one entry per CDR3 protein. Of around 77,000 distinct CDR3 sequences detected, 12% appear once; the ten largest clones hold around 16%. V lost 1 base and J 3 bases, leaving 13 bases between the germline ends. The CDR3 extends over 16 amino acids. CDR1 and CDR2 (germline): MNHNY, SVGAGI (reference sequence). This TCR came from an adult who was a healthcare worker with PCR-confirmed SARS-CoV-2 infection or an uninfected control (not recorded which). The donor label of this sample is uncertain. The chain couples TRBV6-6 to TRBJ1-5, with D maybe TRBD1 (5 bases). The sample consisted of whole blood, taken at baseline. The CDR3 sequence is CASSYWGREVNQPQHF. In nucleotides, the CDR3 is TGTGCCAGCAGTTACTGGGGCAGGGAGGTCAATCAGCCCCAGCATTTT.